A selection of T cell receptor beta chains follows, all from one sample in a study of T cells in localized non-small cell lung cancer. Sequencing used immunoSEQ multiplex PCR; TCRdb keeps in-frame clones, though not all of them. The data contain about 33,000 clones, about 90% of them singletons. The sample in question was peripheral blood, obtained before any cancer treatment. These receptors all come from a man between 40 and 69 years old with stage I lung adenocarcinoma. CDR3s include the opening cysteine and the closing phenylalanine or tryptophan. Each record gives: D gene, J gene, clone size, V gene, CDR3 protein, CDR3 DNA. A D gene is named only where the DNA matches it firmly. Where a row states a size, it is once, few, many or the class of an expanded clone; other rows omit it.

>TRBD1|TRBJ2-2|.|TRBV11-2
CASIRTGGNSAGELFF
TGTGCCAGCATCCGTACAGGGGGTAATAGCGCCGGGGAGCTGTTTTTT
>TRBD1|TRBJ1-1|.|TRBV11-2
CASSLALDRGGSEAFF
TGTGCCAGCAGCTTAGCCCTGGACAGGGGGGGATCTGAAGCTTTCTTT
>.|TRBJ1-2|once|TRBV11-2
CASSFPGANYGYTF
TGTGCCAGCAGCTTTCCCGGGGCTAACTATGGCTACACCTTC
>.|TRBJ1-2|once|TRBV7-2
CASSLSRGQSHGYTF
TGTGCCAGCAGCTTGAGCCGAGGACAGTCCCATGGCTACACCTTC
>.|TRBJ1-1|.|TRBV5-1
CASSLAMGIPNTEAFF
TGCGCCAGCAGCTTGGCCATGGGGATACCGAACACTGAAGCTTTCTTT
>.|TRBJ2-1|once|TRBV5-1
CASSLVKNRQNEQFF
TGCGCCAGCAGCTTGGTGAAAAACCGCCAGAATGAGCAGTTCTTC
>.|TRBJ1-2|once|TRBV11-2
CASRGGPMDGYTF
TGTGCCAGCAGGGGGGGACCTATGGATGGCTACACCTTC
>.|TRBJ2-3|.|TRBV5-1
CASSLAGGSMTDTQYF
TGCGCCAGCAGCTTGGCTGGGGGGAGTATGACAGATACGCAGTATTTT
>TRBD2|TRBJ2-7|once|TRBV7-9
CASSLGTSSYEQYF
TGTGCCAGCAGCTTAGGGACTAGTTCCTACGAGCAGTACTTC
>.|TRBJ1-3|.|TRBV5-1
CASSPRGPTGNTIYF
TGCGCCAGCAGCCCCAGGGGACCTACTGGAAACACCATATATTTT
>.|TRBJ2-3|.|TRBV11-2
CASSLRAGTDTQYF
TGTGCCAGCAGCCTCAGGGCGGGCACAGATACGCAGTATTTT
>.|TRBJ2-7|few|TRBV10-2
CASSEWGSSYEQYF
TGCGCCAGCAGTGAGTGGGGGAGCTCCTACGAGCAGTACTTC
>.|TRBJ1-3|once|TRBV6-1
CASSPNNTPGNTIYF
TGTGCCAGCAGCCCTAACAACACCCCGGGAAACACCATATATTTT
>.|TRBJ1-2|.|TRBV2
CASTREDSRSYGYTF
TGTGCCAGCACACGAGAGGACAGCAGAAGCTATGGCTACACCTTC
>.|TRBJ2-7|.|TRBV4-1
CASSQETWSEQYF
TGCGCCAGCAGCCAAGAAACGTGGTCCGAGCAGTACTTC
>TRBD1|TRBJ1-5|.|TRBV7-8
CASSLGDRGSGQPQHF
TGTGCCAGCAGCTTAGGGGACAGGGGAAGCGGTCAGCCCCAGCATTTT
>TRBD2|TRBJ2-3|.|TRBV25-1
CASSDPTSITQYF
TGTGCCAGCAGTGACCCGACTAGCATTACGCAGTATTTT
>TRBD2|TRBJ2-7|once|TRBV5-1
CASSRTLAGVMYEQYF
TGCGCCAGCAGCCGAACACTAGCGGGGGTGATGTACGAGCAGTACTTC
>.|TRBJ1-3|.|TRBV6-6
CASSNPVPNTIYF
TGTGCCAGCTCGAACCCTGTCCCCAACACCATATATTTT
>.|TRBJ1-1|.|TRBV5-4
CASSLGGRDTEAFF
TGTGCCAGCAGCTTGGGCGGGAGGGACACTGAAGCTTTCTTT
>.|TRBJ2-5|.|TRBV27
CASSFRVQETQYF
TGTGCCAGCAGTTTCAGGGTCCAAGAGACCCAGTACTTC
>.|TRBJ1-2|.|TRBV10-3
CAIKRDTDDYGYTF
TGTGCCATCAAAAGGGACACGGACGACTATGGCTACACCTTC
>.|TRBJ1-2|few|TRBV5-8
CASTPRGPDYGYTF
TGTGCCAGCACCCCCCGGGGTCCTGACTATGGCTACACCTTC
>TRBD1|TRBJ2-7|.|TRBV10-3
CASQPGQGNYEQYF
TGTGCCTCACAACCGGGACAGGGAAACTACGAGCAGTACTTC
>.|TRBJ1-1|few|TRBV6-1
CASSDAEAFF
TGTGCCAGCAGTGACGCTGAAGCTTTCTTT
>TRBD2|TRBJ2-1|.|TRBV13
CASSLGPSGVGSYNEQFF
TGTGCCAGCAGCTTAGGGCCTAGCGGGGTGGGGTCCTACAATGAGCAGTTCTTC
>TRBD2|TRBJ2-1|.|TRBV5-4
CASSPTSGPSSYNEQFF
TGTGCCAGCAGCCCGACTAGCGGACCGAGCTCCTACAATGAGCAGTTCTTC
>.|TRBJ1-1|few|TRBV6-1
CASSEEARELTEAFF
TGTGCCAGCAGTGAAGAGGCCAGAGAACTCACTGAAGCTTTCTTT
>.|TRBJ2-5|.|TRBV5-4
CASRSGQQETQYF
TGTGCCAGCAGGTCGGGGCAGCAAGAGACCCAGTACTTC
>.|TRBJ1-2|once|TRBV19
CASSITGGVRYTF
TGTGCCAGTAGTATCACGGGGGGAGTGCGCTACACCTTC
>.|TRBJ1-1|few|TRBV6-6
CASSPGQSKAFF
TGTGCCAGCAGTCCCGGACAGTCAAAAGCTTTCTTT